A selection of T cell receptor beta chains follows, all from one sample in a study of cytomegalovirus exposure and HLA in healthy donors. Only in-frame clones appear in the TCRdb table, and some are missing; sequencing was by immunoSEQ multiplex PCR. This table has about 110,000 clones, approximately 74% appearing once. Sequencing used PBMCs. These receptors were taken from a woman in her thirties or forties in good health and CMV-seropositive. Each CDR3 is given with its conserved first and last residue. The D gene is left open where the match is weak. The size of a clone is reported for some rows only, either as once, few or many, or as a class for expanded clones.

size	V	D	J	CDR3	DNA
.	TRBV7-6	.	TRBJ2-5	CASSSTQTQETQYF	TGTGCCAGCAGCTCAACCCAAACACAAGAGACCCAGTACTTC
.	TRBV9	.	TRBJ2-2	CASRAAGELFF	TGTGCCAGCAGGGCAGCCGGGGAGCTGTTTTTT
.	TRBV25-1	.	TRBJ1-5	CASSEYRDNQPQHF	TGTGCCAGCAGTGAATACAGGGATAATCAGCCCCAGCATTTT
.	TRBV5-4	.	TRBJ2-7	CASSQDRSSDEQYF	TGTGCCAGCAGCCAAGACAGGTCATCAGACGAGCAGTACTTC
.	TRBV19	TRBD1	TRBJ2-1	CASNPLTGRNEQFF	TGTGCCAGTAATCCCTTGACAGGGCGGAATGAGCAGTTCTTC
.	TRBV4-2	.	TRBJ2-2	CASSQEGAGEYTGELFF	TGTGCCAGCAGCCAAGAGGGGGCGGGGGAATACACCGGGGAGCTGTTTTTT
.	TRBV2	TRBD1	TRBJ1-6	CASSDETGSSPLHF	TGTGCCAGCAGTGATGAGACAGGGAGTTCACCCCTCCACTTT
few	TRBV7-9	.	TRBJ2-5	CASSLTATQETQYF	TGTGCCAGCAGCTTAACAGCAACCCAAGAGACCCAGTACTTC
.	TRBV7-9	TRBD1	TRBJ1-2	CASSLGNRQGRNYGYTF	TGTGCCAGCAGCTTAGGGAATAGACAGGGGAGAAACTATGGCTACACCTTC
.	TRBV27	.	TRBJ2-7	CASSPLSSYEQYF	TGTGCCAGCAGTCCCCTGAGCTCCTACGAGCAGTACTTC
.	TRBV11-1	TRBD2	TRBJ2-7	CASSLLAGEAYEQYF	TGTGCCAGCAGTTTACTAGCGGGAGAGGCCTACGAGCAGTACTTC
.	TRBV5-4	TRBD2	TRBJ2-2	CASSLGTSGGRGTGELFF	TGTGCCAGCAGCTTGGGGACTAGCGGGGGGCGGGGCACCGGGGAGCTGTTTTTT
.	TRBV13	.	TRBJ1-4	CASSLTGGRTNEKLFF	TGTGCCAGCAGCTTAACGGGGGGGAGAACTAATGAAAAACTGTTTTTT
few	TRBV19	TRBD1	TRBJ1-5	CASKGGGNQPQHF	TGTGCCAGTAAAGGGGGCGGCAATCAGCCCCAGCATTTT
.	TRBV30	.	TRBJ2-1	CAWSGGLENEQFF	TGTGCCTGGAGTGGGGGGCTAGAGAATGAGCAGTTCTTC
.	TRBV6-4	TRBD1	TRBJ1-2	CASSDSTGVGYTF	TGTGCCAGCAGTGACTCGACAGGGGTGGGCTACACCTTC
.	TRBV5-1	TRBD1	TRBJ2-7	CASSTGQSSYEQYF	TGCGCCAGCAGCACGGGACAGAGCTCCTACGAGCAGTACTTC
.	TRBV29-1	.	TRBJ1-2	CSVDDKFYGYTF	TGCAGCGTCGACGACAAGTTCTATGGCTACACCTTC
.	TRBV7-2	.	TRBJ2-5	CASSLGGVKETQYF	TGTGCCAGCAGCTTAGGAGGAGTCAAAGAGACCCAGTACTTC
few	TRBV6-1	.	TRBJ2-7	CASRVKLSSYEQYF	TGTGCCAGCAGAGTGAAGTTAAGCTCCTACGAGCAGTACTTC
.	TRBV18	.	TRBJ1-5	CASSPTGGRFVPDTTQHF	TGTGCCAGCTCACCAACGGGAGGTCGCTTCGTGCCGGATACAACCCAGCATTTT
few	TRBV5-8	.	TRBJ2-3	CASSVDYTLTDTQYF	TGTGCCAGCAGCGTCGACTATACCCTCACAGATACGCAGTATTTT
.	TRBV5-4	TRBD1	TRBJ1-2	CASSLFQGATRYGYTF	TGTGCCAGCAGCTTGTTCCAGGGGGCAACCCGATATGGCTACACCTTC
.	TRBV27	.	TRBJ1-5	CATGVNQPQHF	TGTGCCACAGGGGTCAATCAGCCCCAGCATTTT
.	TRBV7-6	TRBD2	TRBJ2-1	CASTFGGNYNEQFF	TGTGCCAGCACATTCGGGGGGAACTACAATGAGCAGTTCTTC
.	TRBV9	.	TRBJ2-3	CASSVDHYGGQTDTQYF	TGTGCCAGCAGCGTAGATCACTACGGGGGGCAAACAGATACGCAGTATTTT
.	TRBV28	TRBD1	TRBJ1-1	CASSPGQGKNTEAFF	TGTGCCAGCAGTCCTGGACAGGGTAAGAACACTGAAGCTTTCTTT
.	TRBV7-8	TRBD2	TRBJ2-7	CASSNTSGSYEQYF	TGTGCCAGCAGCAATACTAGCGGGAGCTACGAGCAGTACTTC
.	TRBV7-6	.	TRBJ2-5	CASSPRLPESETQYF	TGTGCCAGCAGCCCGCGACTCCCCGAGTCGGAGACCCAGTACTTC
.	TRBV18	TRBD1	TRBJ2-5	CASSPQTGGETQYF	TGTGCCAGCTCACCACAGACAGGGGGAGAGACCCAGTACTTC
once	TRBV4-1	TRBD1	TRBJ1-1	CASSQEGQGASNTEAFF	TGCGCCAGCAGCCAAGAGGGACAGGGGGCTTCGAACACTGAAGCTTTCTTT
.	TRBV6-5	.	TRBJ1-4	CASSYSGNEKLFF	TGTGCCAGCAGTTACTCCGGTAATGAAAAACTGTTTTTT
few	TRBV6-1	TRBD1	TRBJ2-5	CASRFLDREETQYF	TGTGCCAGCAGATTCTTGGACAGGGAAGAGACCCAGTACTTC
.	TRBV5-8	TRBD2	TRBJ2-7	CASRTTSGVRYEQYF	TGTGCCAGCAGGACCACTAGCGGGGTGCGGTACGAGCAGTACTTC
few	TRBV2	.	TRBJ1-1	CASKGELNTEAFF	TGTGCCAGCAAGGGGGAGCTGAACACTGAAGCTTTCTTT
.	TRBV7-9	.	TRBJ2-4	CASSSDTVAKNIQYF	TGTGCCAGCAGTTCCGACACCGTAGCCAAAAACATTCAGTACTTC
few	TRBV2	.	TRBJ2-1	CASNHRWGGGNEQFF	TGTGCCAGCAATCACCGGTGGGGCGGAGGGAATGAGCAGTTCTTC
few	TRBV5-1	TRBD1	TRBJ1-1	CASSTGQSGTWAFF	TGCGCCAGCAGCACGGGACAGTCCGGAACGTGGGCTTTCTTT
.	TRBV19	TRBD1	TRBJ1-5	CASRRQGTFSSNQPQHF	TGTGCCAGTAGACGACAGGGGACCTTCTCTAGCAATCAGCCCCAGCATTTT
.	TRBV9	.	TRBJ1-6	CASSVGDSSYNSPLHF	TGTGCCAGCAGCGTAGGCGACAGCTCCTATAATTCACCCCTCCACTTT
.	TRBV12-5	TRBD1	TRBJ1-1	CASGLGTGTNTEAFF	TGTGCTAGTGGTCTGGGGACAGGGACGAACACTGAAGCTTTCTTT
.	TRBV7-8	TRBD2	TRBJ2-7	CASSLTSGGSYEQYF	TGTGCCAGCAGCCTCACTAGCGGGGGGTCCTACGAGCAGTACTTC
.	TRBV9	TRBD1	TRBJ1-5	CASSVQGAGPQHF	TGTGCCAGCAGCGTACAGGGGGCAGGGCCCCAGCATTTT
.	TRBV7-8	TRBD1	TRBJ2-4	CASSPRTGLAKNIQYF	TGTGCCAGCAGCCCCCGGACAGGATTAGCCAAAAACATTCAGTACTTC
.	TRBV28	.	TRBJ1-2	CASSSTSDGYTF	TGTGCCAGCAGTTCAACAAGCGATGGCTACACCTTC
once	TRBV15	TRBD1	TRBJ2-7	CATSRNPTGSYEQYF	TGTGCCACCAGCAGAAACCCGACAGGGTCCTACGAGCAGTACTTC
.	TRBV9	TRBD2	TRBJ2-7	CASSVGLAASYEQYF	TGTGCCAGCAGCGTAGGTCTAGCGGCCTCCTACGAGCAGTACTTC
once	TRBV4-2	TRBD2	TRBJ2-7	CASSRETSGGSYEQYF	TGTGCCAGCAGCCGCGAAACTAGCGGGGGTTCGTACGAGCAGTACTTC
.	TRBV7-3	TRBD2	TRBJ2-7	CASGGDPYEQYF	TGTGCCAGCGGGGGGGATCCCTACGAGCAGTACTTC